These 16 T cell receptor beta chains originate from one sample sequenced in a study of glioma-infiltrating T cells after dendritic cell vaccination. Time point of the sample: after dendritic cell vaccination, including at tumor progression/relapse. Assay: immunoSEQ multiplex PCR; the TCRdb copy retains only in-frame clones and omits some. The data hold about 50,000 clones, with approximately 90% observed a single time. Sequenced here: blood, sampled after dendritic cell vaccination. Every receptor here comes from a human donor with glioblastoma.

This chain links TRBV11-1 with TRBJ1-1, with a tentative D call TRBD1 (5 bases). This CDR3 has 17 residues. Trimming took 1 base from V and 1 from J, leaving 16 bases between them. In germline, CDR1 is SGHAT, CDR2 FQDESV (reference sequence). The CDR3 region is CASSLVDRSTPNTEAFF. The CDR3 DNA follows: TGTGCCAGCAGCTTAGTAGACAGATCAACGCCGAACACTGAAGCTTTCTTT. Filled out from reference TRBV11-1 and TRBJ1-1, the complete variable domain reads EAEVAQSPRYKITEKSQAVAFWCDPISGHATLYWYRQILGQGPELLVQFQDESVVDDSQLPKDRFSAERLKGVDSTLKIQPAELGDSAMYLCASSLVDRSTPNTEAFFGQGTRLTVV.

CDR3 sequence (DNA): TGCGCCAGCAGCCTACAACAGGGGGCGCGGTGGAATTCGGATTCACCCCTCCACTTT. The encoded protein is CASSLQQGARWNSDSPLHF. The gene calls are TRBV5-1 and TRBJ1-6; 9 bases agree with TRBD1. V was pared by 4 bases and J by 8 bases, with 19 bases of the junction left unmatched. The CDR3 loop spans 19 amino acids. Germline assignment: CDR1 SGHRS and CDR2 YFSETQ.

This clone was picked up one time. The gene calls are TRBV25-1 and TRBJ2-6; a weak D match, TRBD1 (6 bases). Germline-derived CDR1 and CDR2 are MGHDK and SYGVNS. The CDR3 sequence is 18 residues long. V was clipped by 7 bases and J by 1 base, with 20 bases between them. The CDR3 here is CASNPGGRDWSGANVLTF. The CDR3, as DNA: TGTGCCAGCAACCCTGGGGGCAGGGATTGGTCTGGGGCCAACGTCCTGACTTTC.

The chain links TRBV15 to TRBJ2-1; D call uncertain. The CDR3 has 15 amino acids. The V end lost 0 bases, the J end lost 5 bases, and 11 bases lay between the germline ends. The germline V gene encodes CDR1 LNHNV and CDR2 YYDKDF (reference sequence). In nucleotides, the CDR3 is TGTGCCACCAGCAGAGAAACCCGAACACACAATGAGCAGTTCTTC. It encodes CATSRETRTHNEQFF.

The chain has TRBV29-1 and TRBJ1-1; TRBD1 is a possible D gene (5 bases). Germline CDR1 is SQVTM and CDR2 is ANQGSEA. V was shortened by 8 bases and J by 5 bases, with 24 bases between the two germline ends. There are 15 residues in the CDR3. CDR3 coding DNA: TGCAGCCCACACGGTGTGGGGCAGGGAAGAACTGAAGCTTTCTTT. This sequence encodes CSPHGVGQGRTEAFF.

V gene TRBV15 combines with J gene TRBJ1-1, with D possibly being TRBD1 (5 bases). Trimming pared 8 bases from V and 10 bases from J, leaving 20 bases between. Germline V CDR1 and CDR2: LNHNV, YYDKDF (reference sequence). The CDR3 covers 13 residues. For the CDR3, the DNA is TGTGCCACCGAGGCGGGGGTCGGGGCGGGAGCTTTCTTT. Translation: CATEAGVGAGAFF.

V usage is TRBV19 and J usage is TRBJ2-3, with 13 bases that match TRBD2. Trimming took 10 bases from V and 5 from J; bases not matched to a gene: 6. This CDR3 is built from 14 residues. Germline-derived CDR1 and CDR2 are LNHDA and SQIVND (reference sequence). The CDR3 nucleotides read TGTGCCACAAGGACTAGCGGGAGTATAGATACGCAGTATTTT. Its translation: CATRTSGSIDTQYF.

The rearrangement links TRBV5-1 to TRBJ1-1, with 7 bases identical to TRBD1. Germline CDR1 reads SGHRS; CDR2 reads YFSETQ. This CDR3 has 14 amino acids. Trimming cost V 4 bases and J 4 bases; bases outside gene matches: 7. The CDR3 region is CASSAQGESTEAFF. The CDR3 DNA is TGCGCCAGCAGCGCCCAGGGGGAGAGCACTGAAGCTTTCTTT. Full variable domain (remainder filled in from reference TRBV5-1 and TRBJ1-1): KAGVTQTPRYLIKTRGQQVTLSCSPISGHRSVSWYQQTPGQGLQFLFEYFSETQRNKGNFPGRFSGRQFSNSRSEMNVSTLELGDSALYLCASSAQGESTEAFFGQGTRLTVV.

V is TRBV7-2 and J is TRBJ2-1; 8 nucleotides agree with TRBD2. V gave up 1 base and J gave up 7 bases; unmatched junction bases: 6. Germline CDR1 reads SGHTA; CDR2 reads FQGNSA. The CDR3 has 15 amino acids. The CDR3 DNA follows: TGTGCCAGCAGCTTAGTTAGCGGGAAAGGGAATGAGCAGTTCTTC. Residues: CASSLVSGKGNEQFF.

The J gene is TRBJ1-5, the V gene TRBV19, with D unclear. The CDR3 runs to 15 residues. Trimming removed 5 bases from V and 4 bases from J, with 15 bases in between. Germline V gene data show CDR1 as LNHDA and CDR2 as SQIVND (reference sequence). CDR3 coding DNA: TGTGCCAGTAGTGATTACAGAGGGTCAAATCAGCCCCAGCATTTT. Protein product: CASSDYRGSNQPQHF. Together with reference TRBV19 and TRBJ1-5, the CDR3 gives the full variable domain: DGGITQSPKYLFRKEGQNVTLSCEQNLNHDAMYWYRQDPGQGLRLIYYSQIVNDFQKGDIAEGYSVSREKKESFPLTVTSAQKNPTAFYLCASSDYRGSNQPQHFGDGTRLSIL.

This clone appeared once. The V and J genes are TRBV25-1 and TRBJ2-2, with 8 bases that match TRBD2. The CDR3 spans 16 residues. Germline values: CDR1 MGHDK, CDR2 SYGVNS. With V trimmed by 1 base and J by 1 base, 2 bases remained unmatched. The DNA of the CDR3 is TGTGCCAGCAGTGAATGGAGCGGGGGGAACACCGGGGAGCTGTTTTTT. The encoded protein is CASSEWSGGNTGELFF. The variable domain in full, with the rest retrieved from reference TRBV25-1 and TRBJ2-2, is EADIYQTPRYLVIGTGKKITLECSQTMGHDKMYWYQQDPGMELHLIHYSYGVNSTEKGDLSSESTVSRIRTEHFPLTLESARPSHTSQYLCASSEWSGGNTGELFFGEGSRLTVL.

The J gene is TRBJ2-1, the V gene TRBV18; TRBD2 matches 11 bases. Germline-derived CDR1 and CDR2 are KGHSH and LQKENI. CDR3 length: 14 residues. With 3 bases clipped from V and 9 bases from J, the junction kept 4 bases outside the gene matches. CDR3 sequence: CASSPLGTSGEQFF. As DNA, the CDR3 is TGTGCCAGCTCACCCCTAGGGACTAGCGGTGAGCAGTTCTTC.

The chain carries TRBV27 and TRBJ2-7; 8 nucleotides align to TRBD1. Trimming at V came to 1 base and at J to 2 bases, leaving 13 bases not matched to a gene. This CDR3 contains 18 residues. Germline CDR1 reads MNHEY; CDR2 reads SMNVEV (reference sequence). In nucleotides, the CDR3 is TGTGCCAGCAGTTTATACGGGACAGGCGACTATGTTACCTACGAGCAGTACTTC. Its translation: CASSLYGTGDYVTYEQYF.

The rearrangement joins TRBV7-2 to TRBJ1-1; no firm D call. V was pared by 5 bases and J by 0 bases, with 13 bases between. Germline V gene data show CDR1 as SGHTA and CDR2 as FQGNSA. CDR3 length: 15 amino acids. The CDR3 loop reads CASSPRRGMNTEAFF. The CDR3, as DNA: TGTGCCAGCAGCCCTCGCCGAGGCATGAACACTGAAGCTTTCTTT.

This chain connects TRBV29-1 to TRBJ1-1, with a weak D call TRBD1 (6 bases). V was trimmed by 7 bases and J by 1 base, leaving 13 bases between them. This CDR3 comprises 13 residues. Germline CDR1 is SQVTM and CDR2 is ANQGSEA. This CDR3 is CSASDRRNTEAFF. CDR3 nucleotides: TGCAGCGCCTCTGACAGGCGGAACACTGAAGCTTTCTTT.

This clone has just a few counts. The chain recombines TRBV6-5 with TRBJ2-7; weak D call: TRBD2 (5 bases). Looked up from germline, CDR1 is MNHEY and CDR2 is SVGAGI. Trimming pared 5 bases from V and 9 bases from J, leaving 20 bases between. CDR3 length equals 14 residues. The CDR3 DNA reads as TGTGCCAGCAGTGAATACGAGGGAATCAGTGGGCAGTACTTC. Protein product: CASSEYEGISGQYF.